The 2 T cell receptor beta chains listed next were all sequenced from one sample in a study of shared clonotypes between healthy human individuals. The assay was immunoSEQ multiplex PCR, and TCRdb's table has in-frame clones only and misses some. The sample lists some 550,000 clones; almost 97% were seen once. The specimen was naive CD4+ T cells sorted from blood. Subset described: CD45RA+ positively selected. All receptors come from a woman in her twenties or thirties in good health.

The chain is built from TRBV11-2 and TRBJ1-3; the D gene is possibly TRBD1 (6 bases). V lost 5 bases and J 3 bases, leaving 14 bases between the germline ends. Germline CDR1 reads SGHAT; CDR2 reads FQNNGV. The CDR3 covers 15 residues. The CDR3 nucleotides are TGTGCCAGCAGCACAGGCAGGGGATTTGGAAACACCATATATTTT. As protein: CASSTGRGFGNTIYF.

This sequence joins TRBV28 and TRBJ1-2, with unresolved D. V was pared by 7 bases and J by 6 bases, with 18 bases between. Germline V gives CDR1 MDHEN, CDR2 SYDVKM. This CDR3 is 14 amino acids long. In DNA form, the CDR3 reads TGTGCCAGCACCCCGGACGTCCCCGCTAATGGCTACACCTTC. Translation gives CASTPDVPANGYTF.